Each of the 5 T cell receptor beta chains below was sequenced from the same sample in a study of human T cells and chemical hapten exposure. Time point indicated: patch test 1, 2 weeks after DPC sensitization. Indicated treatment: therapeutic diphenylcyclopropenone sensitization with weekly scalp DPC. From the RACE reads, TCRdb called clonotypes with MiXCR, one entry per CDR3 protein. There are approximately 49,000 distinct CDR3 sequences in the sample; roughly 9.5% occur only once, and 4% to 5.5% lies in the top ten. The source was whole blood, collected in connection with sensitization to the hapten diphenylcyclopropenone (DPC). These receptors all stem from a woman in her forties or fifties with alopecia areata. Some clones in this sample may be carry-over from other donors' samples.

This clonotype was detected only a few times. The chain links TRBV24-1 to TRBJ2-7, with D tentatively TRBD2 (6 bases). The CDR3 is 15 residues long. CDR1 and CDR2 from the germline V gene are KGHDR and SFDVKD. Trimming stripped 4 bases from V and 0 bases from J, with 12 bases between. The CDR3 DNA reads TGTGCCACCAGTGACTTAGCGGAACCCTCCTACGAGCAGTACTTC. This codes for CATSDLAEPSYEQYF.

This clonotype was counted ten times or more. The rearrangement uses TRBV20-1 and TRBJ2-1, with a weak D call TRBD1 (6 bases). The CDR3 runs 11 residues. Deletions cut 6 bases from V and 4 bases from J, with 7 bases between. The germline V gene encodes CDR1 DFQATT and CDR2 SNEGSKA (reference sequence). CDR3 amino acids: CSADRYNEQFF. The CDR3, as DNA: TGCAGTGCCGACAGGTACAATGAGCAGTTCTTC.

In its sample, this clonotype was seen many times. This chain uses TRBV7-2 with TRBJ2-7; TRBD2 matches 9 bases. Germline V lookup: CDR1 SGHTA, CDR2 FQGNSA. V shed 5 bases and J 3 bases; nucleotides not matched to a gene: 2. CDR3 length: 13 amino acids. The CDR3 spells CASSLSGSYEQYF. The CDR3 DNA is TGTGCCAGCAGCCTTAGCGGGAGCTACGAGCAGTACTTC.

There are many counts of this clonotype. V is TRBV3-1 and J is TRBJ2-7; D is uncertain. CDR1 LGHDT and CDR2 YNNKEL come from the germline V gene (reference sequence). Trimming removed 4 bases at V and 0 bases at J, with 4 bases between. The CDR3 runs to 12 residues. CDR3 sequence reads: CASSPDSYEQYF. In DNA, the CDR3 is TGTGCCAGCAGCCCTGACTCCTACGAGCAGTACTTC.

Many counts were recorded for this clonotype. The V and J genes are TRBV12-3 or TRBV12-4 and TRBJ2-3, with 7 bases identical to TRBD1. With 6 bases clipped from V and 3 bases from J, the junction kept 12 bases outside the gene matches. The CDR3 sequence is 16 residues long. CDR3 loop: CASRGRGRSGTDTQYF. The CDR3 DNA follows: TGTGCCAGCAGGGGAAGGGGGCGGTCAGGAACAGATACGCAGTATTTT.